Here is one T cell receptor beta chain with its context. Its target is unknown. PCR employed 60 Vbeta and 13 Jbeta primers. TCRdb's table, derived via immunoSEQ multiplex PCR, lists solely in-frame clones and lacks some. Among 70,000 to 95,000 clones listed, 65% to 85% were seen once. The record originates from a study of cytomegalovirus exposure and HLA in healthy donors. Every donor was a healthy person donating bone marrow. Though nominally healthy at sampling, donors likely had unrecorded immune exposures. Germline CDR1 SGHAT, CDR2 FQNNGV. V dropped 4 bases and J dropped 5 bases, with 11 bases sitting between them. The length of the CDR3 is 13 residues. Study-wide points: Highest at DRB1 and lowest at HLA-C, TCR association rates differed among HLA loci in a later analysis.

The sample taken for sequencing was PBMCs. The chain uses TRBV11-2 and TRBJ2-5, with a possible D match to TRBD1 (6 bases). This clonotype was obtained from a man younger than 35 in good health and CMV-seronegative. The CDR3 protein is CASSSQGWETQYF. The CDR3 bases are TGTGCCAGCAGCTCCCAGGGGTGGGAGACCCAGTACTTC.